This T cell receptor (beta chain) comes out of a study of blood T cell repertoires in COVID-19. On the study more broadly: The United States, Italy and Spain provided the acute and convalescent COVID-19 samples.

Clinical history as reported by participants underpinned cohort assignment. In the original workflow: Counts of nucleated cells, estimated from reference gene primer amplification, were obtained. Data came from immunoSEQ multiplex PCR; TCRdb stores just in-frame clones and leaves some out. V and J calls and clone size are as listed in that table; D and trimming were resolved from the DNA. The sample yields fewer than 500,000 clones, 75% to 90% seen once. Material: PBMCs or T cells enriched from blood (not recorded which). The receptor was derived from a man aged 25-45 years who had recovered from COVID-19.

This CDR3 is CSVVAESSYNEQFF. CDR3 DNA sequence: TGCAGCGTTGTTGCGGAGAGCTCCTACAATGAGCAGTTCTTC. The chain links TRBV29-1 to TRBJ2-1, with unresolved D. Deletions cut 4 bases from V and 0 bases from J, with 10 bases between. The germline V gene has CDR1 SQVTM and CDR2 ANQGSEA. This CDR3 comprises 14 residues.